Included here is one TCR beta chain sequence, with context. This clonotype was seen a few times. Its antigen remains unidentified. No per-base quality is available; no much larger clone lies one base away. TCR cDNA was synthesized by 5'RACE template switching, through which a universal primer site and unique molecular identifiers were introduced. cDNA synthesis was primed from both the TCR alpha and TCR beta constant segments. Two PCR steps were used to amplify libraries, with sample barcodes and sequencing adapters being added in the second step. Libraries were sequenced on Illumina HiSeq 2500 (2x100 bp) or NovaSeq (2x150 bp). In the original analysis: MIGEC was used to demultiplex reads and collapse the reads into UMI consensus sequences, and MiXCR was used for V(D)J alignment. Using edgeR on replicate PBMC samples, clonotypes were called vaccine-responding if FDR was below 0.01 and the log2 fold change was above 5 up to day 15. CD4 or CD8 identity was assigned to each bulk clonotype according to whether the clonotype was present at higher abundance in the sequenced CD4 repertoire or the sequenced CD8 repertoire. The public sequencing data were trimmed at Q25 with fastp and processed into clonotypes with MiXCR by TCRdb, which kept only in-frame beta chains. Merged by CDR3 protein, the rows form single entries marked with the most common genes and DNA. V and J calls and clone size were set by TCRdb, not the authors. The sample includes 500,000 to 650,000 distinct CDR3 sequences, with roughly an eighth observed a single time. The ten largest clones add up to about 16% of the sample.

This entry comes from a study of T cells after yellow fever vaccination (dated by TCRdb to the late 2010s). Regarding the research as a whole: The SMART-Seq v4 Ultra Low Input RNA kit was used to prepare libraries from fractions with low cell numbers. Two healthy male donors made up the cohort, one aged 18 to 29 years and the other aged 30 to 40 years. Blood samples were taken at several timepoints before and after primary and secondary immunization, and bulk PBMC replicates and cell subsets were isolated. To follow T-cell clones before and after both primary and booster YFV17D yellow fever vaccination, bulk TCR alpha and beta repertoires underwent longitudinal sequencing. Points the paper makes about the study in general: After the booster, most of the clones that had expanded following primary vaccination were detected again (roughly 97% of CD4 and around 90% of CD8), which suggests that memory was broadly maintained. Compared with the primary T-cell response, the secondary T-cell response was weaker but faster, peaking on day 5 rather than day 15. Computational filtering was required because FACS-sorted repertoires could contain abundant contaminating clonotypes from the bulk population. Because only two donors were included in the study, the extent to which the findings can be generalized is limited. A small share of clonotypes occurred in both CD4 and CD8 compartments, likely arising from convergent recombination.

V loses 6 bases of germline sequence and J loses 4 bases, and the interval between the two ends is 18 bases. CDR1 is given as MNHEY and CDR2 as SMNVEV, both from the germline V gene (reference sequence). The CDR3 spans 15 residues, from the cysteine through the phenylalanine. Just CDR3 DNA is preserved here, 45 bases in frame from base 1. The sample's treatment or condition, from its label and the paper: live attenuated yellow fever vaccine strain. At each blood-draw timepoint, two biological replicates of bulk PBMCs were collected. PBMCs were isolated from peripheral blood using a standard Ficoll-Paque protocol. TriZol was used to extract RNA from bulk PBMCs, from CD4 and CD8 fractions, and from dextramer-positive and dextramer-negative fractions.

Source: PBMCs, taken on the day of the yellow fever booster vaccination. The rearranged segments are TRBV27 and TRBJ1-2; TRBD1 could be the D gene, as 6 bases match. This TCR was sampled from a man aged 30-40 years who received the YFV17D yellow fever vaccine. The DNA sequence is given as TGTGCCAGCAGGCCCGGGACAACCCGTGGCTATGGCTACACCTTC. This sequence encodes CASRPGTTRGYGYTF.